The present entry profiles one T cell receptor beta chain with its context. No cognate antigen has been identified for it. The run used a NextSeq 550. The Human TCR Profiling Kit (MiLaboratory) was used to prepare UMI-labeled 5' RACE TRB cDNA libraries. The full amount of extracted RNA was used for cDNA synthesis, and the full amount of resulting cDNA was used for PCR amplification. Libraries were prepared in parallel with an identical number of PCR cycles. The original pipeline was this. With a requirement of at least two reads per UMI, MIGEC and MiXCR extracted about 50,000 +/- 10,000 unique UMI-labeled TRB cDNA molecules per library. Each library averaged around 42,000 +/- 9,900 functional in-frame TRB CDR3 nucleotide clonotypes without stop codons. Diversity metrics, including normalized Shannon-Wiener and Chao1, were computed in VDJtools after downsampling to 5000 UMI-labeled TRB molecules per sample. VDJtools computed clonotype-size-weighted physicochemical properties of the central five CDR3 residues: interaction energy, strength, volume and Kidera factor 4. TCRdb reprocessed the sequencing reads and holds a single record per CDR3 protein sequence, with no DNA. These V and J calls rely on TCRdb rather than the paper's analysis. The sample has about 5,500 distinct CDR3 sequences on record. The ten largest account for 2% to 2.5% of the sample.

Each CD8+ T cell subset was flow-sorted in triplicate, and 250,000 to 350,000 cells per subset were placed directly into RLT lysis buffer. To exclude memory contaminants, naive CD8+ T cells were stringently defined as CD45RO-CCR7+CD27+CD95-. Using standard density gradient centrifugation, peripheral blood mononuclear cells were isolated from buffy coats. A FACSAria III was used to flow-sort naive CD8+ T cells into CXCR3-negative and CXCR3-positive populations. Total RNA was extracted from sorted cells with an RNeasy Mini Kit. The sample comes from a study of CXCR3-negative and CXCR3-positive naive CD8 T cells (dated by TCRdb to about 2019). In the study overall: In total, around 140 million TRB reads were obtained, corresponding to roughly 1.5 +/- 0.3 million reads per library. Data from 11 donors, pooled across two independent experiments, went into the diversity and physicochemical repertoire analyses. For the TRBV-TRBJ cluster analysis, the naive subsets came from roughly 5 donors, while the memory cells came from 3 donors. What the study reported, not specific to this receptor: Because surface CD5, which is linked to self-reactivity in mice, was comparable between the naive subsets, TCR interaction strength was also inferred from TRB CDR3 physicochemical properties. TRB CDR3s from CXCR3-positive naive cells showed higher hydrophobicity (lower Kidera factor 4), lower energy, and higher strength and volume indices than CXCR3-negative naive cells. Both naive subsets had comparably high repertoire diversity, while memory CD8+ T cells had much lower repertoire diversity. CXCR3 expression partially decreased after cryopreservation, so most assays used freshly isolated PBMCs. Naive CXCR3-negative and CXCR3-positive cells from the same donor showed similar TRBV-TRBJ usage, whereas memory cells showed distinct patterns.

The CDR3 runs 13 amino acids, cysteine and phenylalanine included. There is no recorded DNA. Based on the germline V gene, the CDR1 and CDR2 sequences are SQVTM and ANQGSEA. The rearranged chain carries TRBV29-1 and TRBJ2-1; TCRdb designates TRBD2, a call that cannot be tested without DNA. This TCR came from a human donor in good health. Some clones in this sample may be carry-over from other donors' samples. Material for sequencing was naive CXCR3- CD8+ T cells from blood. According to the study, the label for this sample's cell subset or site signals: CD45RO-CCR7+CD27+CD95- naive CD8+ T cells lacking CXCR3 (TNR3-). The CDR3 in this case is CSVGRRGYNEQFF.